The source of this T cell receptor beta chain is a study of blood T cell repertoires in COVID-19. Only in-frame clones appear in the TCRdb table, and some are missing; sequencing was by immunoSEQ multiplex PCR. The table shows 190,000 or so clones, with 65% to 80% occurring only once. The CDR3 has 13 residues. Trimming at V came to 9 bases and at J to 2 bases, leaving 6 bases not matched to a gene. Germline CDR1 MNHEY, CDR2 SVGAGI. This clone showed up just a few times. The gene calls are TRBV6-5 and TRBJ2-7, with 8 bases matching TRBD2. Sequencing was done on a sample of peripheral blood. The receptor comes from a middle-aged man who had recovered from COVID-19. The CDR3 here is CARPLADTYEQYF. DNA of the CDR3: TGTGCCAGACCACTAGCGGATACCTACGAGCAGTACTTC.